The rows below give T cell receptor beta chains drawn from one sample of a study of blood T cell repertoires in COVID-19. Method: immunoSEQ multiplex PCR; TCRdb's copy keeps in-frame clones and lacks some. The table records a few hundred thousand clones, around 83% of them present only once. Sequencing was carried out using PBMCs or T cells enriched from blood (not recorded which). These receptors were taken from a man aged 40-55 years who had been exposed to COVID-19. The CDR3 runs from the conserved cysteine through the conserved F or W. A D gene is named only where the DNA matches it firmly. Only part of the rows carry a size: once, few, many, or a class if the clone is expanded.

d_call,j_call,clone_size,v_call,cdr3_nt,cdr3_aa
.,TRBJ1-2,.,TRBV6-5,TGTGCCAGCAGCCGGGGGGGGCAGACCCCCAGTGGCTACACCTTC,CASSRGGQTPSGYTF
TRBD2,TRBJ2-1,.,TRBV9,TGTGCCAGCAGCGTAGCTAGCGGGAGATCTAGCTCCTACAATGAGCAGTTCTTC,CASSVASGRSSSYNEQFF
.,TRBJ2-1,.,TRBV4-1,TGCGCCAGCTCAAACAATGAGCAGTTCTTC,CASSNNEQFF
TRBD1,TRBJ2-2,.,TRBV27,TGTGCCAGCAAGGGACAGGGGTGGACCGGGGAGCTGTTTTTT,CASKGQGWTGELFF
.,TRBJ2-1,.,TRBV7-2,TGTGCCAGCACCCGGTTGGAGTGGCGCAATGAGCAGTTCTTC,CASTRLEWRNEQFF
TRBD1,TRBJ1-2,.,TRBV29-1,TGCAGCGGAACAGGGGACTATGGCTACACCTTC,CSGTGDYGYTF
.,TRBJ1-4,.,TRBV14,TGTGCCAGCAGCCTCTTTGGGGGGACGTATGGTGAAAAACTGTTTTTT,CASSLFGGTYGEKLFF
.,TRBJ2-1,few,TRBV7-3,TGTGCCAGCAGCCAAAGCCCGGGAACCTATCCGTTCTTC,CASSQSPGTYPFF
.,TRBJ1-1,few,TRBV14,TGTGCCAGCAGCCAAGATCCGAGGAGAGCTTTCTTT,CASSQDPRRAFF
.,TRBJ2-1,few,TRBV15,TGTGCCACCAGCAGAGTTCGAGGTCATGAGCAGTTCTTC,CATSRVRGHEQFF
.,TRBJ1-3,.,TRBV7-9,TGTGCCAGCAGCTTGACAGGACCCGAGGCTGGAAACACCATATATTTT,CASSLTGPEAGNTIYF
.,TRBJ2-5,.,TRBV7-9,TGTGCCAGCAGCTACGAGCCCGCGGATCAGACCCAGTACTTC,CASSYEPADQTQYF
.,TRBJ1-5,.,TRBV18,TGTGCCAGCTCACAACAGGCAGATCAGCCCCAGCATTTT,CASSQQADQPQHF
TRBD2,TRBJ2-5,.,TRBV30,TGTGCCTGGAGTGGGGGCGGGAGCGCCCTCGAGACCCAGTACTTC,CAWSGGGSALETQYF
.,TRBJ1-1,.,TRBV7-9,TGTGCCAGCAGCTTAGTCCCTTCTCGAGCTTTCTTT,CASSLVPSRAFF
TRBD1,TRBJ1-2,.,TRBV29-1,TGCAGCGTTCGAGCGGACAGGCTCGATGGCTACACCTTC,CSVRADRLDGYTF
TRBD2,TRBJ2-7,.,TRBV29-1,TGCAGCGTAACGAGCGGGAGCTCCTACGAGCAGTACTTC,CSVTSGSSYEQYF
.,TRBJ1-1,.,TRBV19,TGTGCCAGTAGTATAGATCCGAACTTCGGGAGCACTGAAGCTTTCTTT,CASSIDPNFGSTEAFF
.,TRBJ1-1,.,TRBV11-2,TGTGCCAGCAGCTTCTCAGGGGTGAACACTGAAGCTTTCTTT,CASSFSGVNTEAFF
.,TRBJ2-7,.,TRBV5-1,TGCGCCAGCAGCCCGGGTCAAGAGGAAAGCTACGAGCAGTACTTC,CASSPGQEESYEQYF
.,TRBJ1-2,.,TRBV9,TGTGCCAGCAGCGTAGACGGTAACTATGGCTACACCTTC,CASSVDGNYGYTF
TRBD1,TRBJ1-1,.,TRBV7-9,TGTGCCATCAACCAACAGGGGGTAGGTTCTGAAGCTTTCTTT,CAINQQGVGSEAFF
TRBD2,TRBJ2-1,.,TRBV6-5,TGTGCCAGCAGGGGACTAGCCCAATGGGGGCAGTTCTTC,CASRGLAQWGQFF
TRBD1,TRBJ2-1,.,TRBV5-5,TGTGCCAGCAGCTTTTCCCGGGACAGGGTATTCAATGAGCAGTTCTTC,CASSFSRDRVFNEQFF
.,TRBJ1-4,.,TRBV5-4,TGTGCCAGCAGCAAGGAGGGCGTTGGGGCGGTTTATGAAAAACTGTTTTTT,CASSKEGVGAVYEKLFF
.,TRBJ1-3,.,TRBV6-1,TGTGCCAGCAGTGCTCAACTCCCCGCCGTCCCGAGCTCTGGAAACACCATATATTTT,CASSAQLPAVPSSGNTIYF
.,TRBJ1-1,.,TRBV3-1/TRBV3-2,TGTGCCAGCAGCCAAACTCGAACTCAGGGCACTGAAGCTTTCTTT,CASSQTRTQGTEAFF
.,TRBJ1-1,.,TRBV7-9,TGTGCCAGCAGCTTAGATAAGAACACTGAAGCTTTCTTT,CASSLDKNTEAFF
.,TRBJ1-3,.,TRBV7-9,TGTGCCAGCAGCGCACAGGGAAAAGACGGAAACACCATATATTTT,CASSAQGKDGNTIYF